A selection of T cell receptor beta chains follows, all from one sample in a study of blood T cell repertoires in COVID-19. Profiling relied on immunoSEQ multiplex PCR, and the TCRdb table lists in-frame clones only, not all of them. This sample yields around 160,000 clones, of which about 88% are seen a single time; roughly 19% belongs to the top ten. Sequencing was done on a sample of peripheral blood. The receptor source for this set is an elderly woman with acute or convalescent COVID-19. CDR3s include the opening cysteine and the closing phenylalanine or tryptophan. The D gene is left open where the match is weak. Only part of the rows carry a size: once, few, many, or a class if the clone is expanded.

size	V	D	J	DNA	CDR3
NA	TRBV18	TRBD2	TRBJ2-3	TGTGCCAGCTCACCAACAACTAGCGGGAGGAACACAGATACGCAGTATTTT	CASSPTTSGRNTDTQYF
NA	TRBV5-4	NA	TRBJ1-1	TGTGCCAGCAGCTTTAAACAGGTCTACACTGAAGCTTTCTTT	CASSFKQVYTEAFF
NA	TRBV12-3/TRBV12-4	NA	TRBJ1-1	TGTGCCAGCAGTTTTAGCACTGAAGCTTTCTTT	CASSFSTEAFF
few	TRBV18	TRBD2	TRBJ2-1	TGTGCCAGCTCAAAGGGTCCCCTTCCCGGGAGGCGGAGCTCCTACAATGAGCAGTTCTTC	CASSKGPLPGRRSSYNEQFF
few	TRBV6-5	NA	TRBJ1-5	TGTGCCAGCAGTCATTCAGGTCAGAATCAGCCCCAGCATTTT	CASSHSGQNQPQHF
few	TRBV2	TRBD1	TRBJ2-7	TGTGCCAGCTCTAGACAGGGGAGCTCCTACGAGCAGTACTTC	CASSRQGSSYEQYF
NA	TRBV6-5	NA	TRBJ2-1	TGTGCCAGCAGTACCTCGGACAGATACAATGAGCAGTTCTTC	CASSTSDRYNEQFF
NA	TRBV9	NA	TRBJ1-2	TGTGCCAGCAGCGACGTATCATTTGGGAGCTATGGCTACACCTTC	CASSDVSFGSYGYTF
NA	TRBV2	TRBD1	TRBJ2-2	TGTGCCAGCAGTGAGCAGGGGGCGAACACCGGGGAGCTGTTTTTT	CASSEQGANTGELFF
NA	TRBV27	NA	TRBJ2-1	TGTGCCAGCAGTTTACTCGGGAGTAGTAAGGATGAGCAGTTCTTC	CASSLLGSSKDEQFF
NA	TRBV19	NA	TRBJ1-5	TGTGCCAGTAATAAGAGGACAGTCAATCAGCCCCAGCATTTT	CASNKRTVNQPQHF
few	TRBV29-1	TRBD1	TRBJ1-6	TGCAGCGTTGCCGTCACAGGGGATAATTCACCCCTCCACTTT	CSVAVTGDNSPLHF
NA	TRBV6-5	NA	TRBJ1-5	TGTGCCAGCAGAATAGAAAATCAGCCCCAGCATTTT	CASRIENQPQHF
NA	TRBV5-8	TRBD1	TRBJ1-4	TGTGCCAGCAGCTACGACAGGGGTTACAATGAAAAACTGTTTTTT	CASSYDRGYNEKLFF
NA	TRBV5-4	TRBD1	TRBJ2-6	TGTGCCAGCAGCCCTACTAGACAGGGGACCCGAAGGGGGGCCAACGTCCTGACTTTC	CASSPTRQGTRRGANVLTF
NA	TRBV18	TRBD1	TRBJ2-2	TGTGCCAGCTCAAGAGGGGGCCAGAACACCGGGGAGCTGTTTTTT	CASSRGGQNTGELFF
few	TRBV6-5	NA	TRBJ1-6	TGTGCCAGCAGTTACAGGCCAGCGGATTCACCCCTCCACTTT	CASSYRPADSPLHF
many	TRBV3-1/TRBV3-2	TRBD1	TRBJ1-2	TGTGCCAGCAGCCATCAGAACAGGGGGTACTATGGCTACACCTTC	CASSHQNRGYYGYTF
NA	TRBV19	NA	TRBJ1-2	TGTGCCAGTAGTATAGCTTACAGCAACAACTATGGCTACACCTTC	CASSIAYSNNYGYTF
NA	TRBV2	NA	TRBJ1-2	TGTGCCAGCAGTGAAGTTACACATAACTATGGCTACACCTTC	CASSEVTHNYGYTF
NA	TRBV5-4	TRBD1	TRBJ1-2	TGTGCCAGCAGCGCGGGACAGGGCGAATATGGCTACACCTTC	CASSAGQGEYGYTF
NA	TRBV19	NA	TRBJ1-5	TGTGCCAGTAGTCAGGGGTCGAGCAATCAGCCCCAGCATTTT	CASSQGSSNQPQHF
once	TRBV6-1	NA	TRBJ1-1	TGTGCCAGCAGTACCCATGGAGGGAACACTGAAGCTTTCTTT	CASSTHGGNTEAFF
once	TRBV2	TRBD1	TRBJ1-1	TGTGCCAGCAGCCCGCTTGGACAGGGGTCCGCTGAAGCTTTCTTT	CASSPLGQGSAEAFF
once	TRBV2	TRBD2	TRBJ2-1	TGTGCCAGCAGCCCGACTAGCGGGAGCGGGAATGAGCAGTTCTTC	CASSPTSGSGNEQFF
NA	TRBV9	NA	TRBJ1-2	TGTGCCAGCAGCCCAGGTAGAGGGTATGGCTACACCTTC	CASSPGRGYGYTF
NA	TRBV9	TRBD2	TRBJ2-3	TGTGCCAGCAGCTTCCGGACTAGCGGGGGAGAAGACACAGATACGCAGTATTTT	CASSFRTSGGEDTDTQYF
NA	TRBV30	TRBD1	TRBJ1-1	TGTGCCTGCGACAGGGGCTACACTGAAGCTTTCTTT	CACDRGYTEAFF
NA	TRBV6-5	TRBD1	TRBJ1-2	TGTGCCAGCAGCTTAACAGGGGATTATGGCTACACCTTC	CASSLTGDYGYTF
NA	TRBV5-1	TRBD1	TRBJ2-7	TGCGCCAGCAGCCGTACAGGGGGCAGAAAGGGCTCCTACGAGCAGTACTTC	CASSRTGGRKGSYEQYF
NA	TRBV3-1/TRBV3-2	TRBD2	TRBJ2-7	TGTGCCAGCAGCCAAGCTAGCCCCCTACCCGGGGGGAACTACGAGCAGTACTTC	CASSQASPLPGGNYEQYF
NA	TRBV29-1	NA	TRBJ2-1	TGCAGCGTTGGAGTAGGGGGGGGTTACAATGAGCAGTTCTTC	CSVGVGGGYNEQFF
NA	TRBV29-1	TRBD1	TRBJ2-1	TGCAGCGTTGAAGTTTGGGACAGCTCCTACAATGAGCAGTTCTTC	CSVEVWDSSYNEQFF
NA	TRBV2	TRBD1	TRBJ2-3	TGTGCCAGCACCCCCGGGACAGGGAGCACAGATACGCAGTATTTT	CASTPGTGSTDTQYF
NA	TRBV7-7	TRBD1	TRBJ2-3	TGTGCTAGCAGCCCCTCGACAGGGTGGACAGATACGCAGTATTTT	CASSPSTGWTDTQYF
NA	TRBV3-1/TRBV3-2	TRBD1	TRBJ1-1	TGTGCCAGCAGCCAGGGACAGGGGGGCGCTGAAGCTTTCTTT	CASSQGQGGAEAFF
NA	TRBV7-2	NA	TRBJ1-6	TGTGCCAGCAGCTTAGGCTTTTCCAGGGTGAATTCACCCCTCCACTTT	CASSLGFSRVNSPLHF
NA	TRBV3-1/TRBV3-2	TRBD1	TRBJ1-1	TGTGCCAGCAGCCACCTGGACAGGGTCACTGAAGCTTTCTTT	CASSHLDRVTEAFF
NA	TRBV5-1	TRBD1	TRBJ1-3	TGCGCCAGCAGCCTGACGGGACAGCGGTATGGAAACACCATATATTTT	CASSLTGQRYGNTIYF
NA	TRBV4-2	TRBD2	TRBJ2-5	TGTGCCAGCAGCCAAGATATGGGGGGGGGACAAGAGACCCAGTACTTC	CASSQDMGGGQETQYF
NA	TRBV12-3/TRBV12-4	NA	TRBJ1-2	TGTGCCAGCAGTTCAAGGGGGTTCGGAGGCTACACCTTC	CASSSRGFGGYTF
NA	TRBV10-1	TRBD2	TRBJ2-7	TGCGCCAGCAGTGAGTATAGCGGGACGACGTACGAGCAGTACTTC	CASSEYSGTTYEQYF
NA	TRBV5-1	TRBD1	TRBJ2-7	TGCGCCAGCAGCCCCCGAGGACAGGGAGGTTACGAGCAGTACTTC	CASSPRGQGGYEQYF
NA	TRBV24-1	TRBD1	TRBJ1-2	TGTGCCACCAGTGAGCTTAGACAGGGCCACTATGGCTACACCTTC	CATSELRQGHYGYTF
once	TRBV5-1	TRBD1	TRBJ1-4	TGCGCCAGCAGCTTGAGACCGACGACAGGGAAGAGTGAAAAACTGTTTTTT	CASSLRPTTGKSEKLFF
NA	TRBV9	NA	TRBJ2-7	TGTGCCAGCAGCGTAGATGCCGGTACCTACGAGCAGTACTTC	CASSVDAGTYEQYF
NA	TRBV5-1	NA	TRBJ2-2	TGCGCCAGCAGCGAACGGGATAACGGGGAGCTGTTTTTT	CASSERDNGELFF
once	TRBV28	NA	TRBJ2-5	TGTGCCAGCAGTTCCCCAGCGCTAAACCAAGAGACCCAGTACTTC	CASSSPALNQETQYF
NA	TRBV28	NA	TRBJ2-3	TGTGCCAGCAGGGTGGCGGGTCCGACAGATACGCAGTATTTT	CASRVAGPTDTQYF
once	TRBV9	TRBD1	TRBJ2-7	TGTGCCAGCAGCCAAACTCCGGGACAGGCCTACAAGCAGTACTTC	CASSQTPGQAYKQYF
once	TRBV5-4	TRBD1	TRBJ1-2	TGTGCCAGCAGCCGGGACAGGGGGTATTATGGCTACACCTTC	CASSRDRGYYGYTF
NA	TRBV11-3	TRBD2	TRBJ2-7	TGTGCCAGCAGCTTAAATCTAGCGGGGGTCGGCGAGCAGTACTTC	CASSLNLAGVGEQYF
NA	TRBV4-2	NA	TRBJ2-5	TGCGCCAGCACCCCTCGTGAGACCCAGTACTTC	CASTPRETQYF
NA	TRBV28	NA	TRBJ2-7	TGTGCCAGCATGGGGCTTCTCTACGAGCAGTACTTC	CASMGLLYEQYF